This T cell receptor (beta chain) was documented in a study of cytomegalovirus exposure and HLA in healthy donors. Study conclusions and caveats: When analyzed later, a missense DCLRE1C variant was found to be linked to TCR beta V- and J-gene trimming. In vitro data verified a few CMV-associated chains as specific for CMV antigens. Reports indicate that TCR beta sequences accurately predicted the HLA-A and HLA-B alleles of most subjects. Common viral pathogens seemed, in a later analysis, to connect with several of the most significant clusters.

The PCR was carried out with 60 Vbeta primers and 13 Jbeta primers. Profiled with immunoSEQ multiplex PCR; TCRdb holds only in-frame clones, not every one. Of roughly 200,000 clones detected, 76% appear once; the ten largest clones hold 0.6% to 0.65%. Note on this clone: The antigen remains unidentified.

With V trimmed by 8 bases and J by 5 bases, 4 bases remained unmatched. This CDR3 is built from 13 residues. Germline CDR1 and CDR2: MNHNS and SASEGT. The rearrangement joins TRBV6-1 to TRBJ1-4; 8 nucleotides agree with TRBD1. This TCR came from a man younger than 35 in good health and CMV-seronegative. Sequences were obtained from PBMCs. The CDR3 sequence is CASQGQGNEKLFF. The DNA for the CDR3 is TGTGCCAGCCAAGGACAGGGAAATGAAAAACTGTTTTTT.